Following are 17 T cell receptor beta chains from one sample sequenced in a study of cytomegalovirus exposure and HLA in healthy donors. Primers for the PCR totalled 60 Vbeta and 13 Jbeta. Produced via immunoSEQ multiplex PCR; TCRdb's table is partial and in-frame only. The table lists around 190,000 clones, 65% to 85% of them singletons. The sequencing sample was made of PBMCs. These receptors originate from a woman aged 25 to 45 in good health and CMV-seronegative.

The V call is TRBV7-9, the J call TRBJ2-5; tentatively, D is TRBD1 (5 bases). V was pared by 5 bases and J by 4 bases, with 11 bases between. Germline V gives CDR1 SEHNR, CDR2 FQNEAQ (reference sequence). The CDR3 covers 13 residues. CDR3 amino acids: CASSADSLETQYF. Written as DNA, the CDR3 is TGTGCCAGCAGCGCCGACAGTCTAGAGACCCAGTACTTC.

This rearrangement joins TRBV19 to TRBJ2-3; 7 nucleotides match TRBD2. Per germline, CDR1 LNHDA and CDR2 SQIVND (reference sequence). The CDR3 has 13 residues. V dropped 5 bases and J dropped 4; count of bases not matched to a gene: 3. CDR3 loop: CASSVGGADTQYF. The CDR3 DNA is TGTGCCAGTAGTGTGGGGGGGGCAGATACGCAGTATTTT.

The chain combines TRBV27 with TRBJ2-7, with D unclear. This CDR3 is 15 amino acids long. V shed 0 bases and J shed 3 bases, with 12 bases lying between them. Germline V gene sequence: CDR1 MNHEY, CDR2 SMNVEV (reference sequence). CDR3 amino acids: CASSLSYRVVYEQYF. CDR3 nucleotide sequence: TGTGCCAGCAGTTTATCGTACCGAGTGGTCTACGAGCAGTACTTC.

The chain's CDR3 is CASSLGGPDTQYF. The CDR3, as DNA: TGCGCCAGCAGCTTGGGGGGCCCAGATACGCAGTATTTT. V usage is TRBV5-1 and J usage is TRBJ2-3, with D maybe TRBD1 (5 bases). Germline CDR1 and CDR2: SGHRS and YFSETQ. The CDR3 has 13 residues. The V and J ends lost 0 bases and 4 bases respectively, with 6 bases between them.

This chain connects TRBV5-6 to TRBJ2-2; a possible D gene is TRBD1 (6 bases). Germline-derived CDR1 and CDR2 are SGHDT and YYEEEE. CDR3 length equals 19 residues. V was pared by 0 bases and J by 2 bases, with 20 bases between. The CDR3 loop reads CASSLGVGGRRFNTGELFF. The CDR3 bases are TGTGCCAGCAGCTTGGGAGTAGGGGGACGACGGTTCAACACCGGGGAGCTGTTTTTT.

The genes are TRBV25-1 and TRBJ1-5, with D possibly TRBD1 on 5 matching bases. Germline CDR1 is MGHDK and CDR2 is SYGVNS. V lost 2 bases and J 1 base, leaving 12 bases between the germline ends. This CDR3 is 16 amino acids long. CDR3 loop: CASSELSDRSNQPQHF. The CDR3 region has the DNA TGTGCCAGCAGTGAACTATCCGACAGAAGCAATCAGCCCCAGCATTTT.

In its sample, this clone was seen a few times. The chain is built from TRBV30 and TRBJ1-1, with 7 bases that match TRBD1. V shed 1 base and J 3 bases; nucleotides not matched to a gene: 8. CDR1 and CDR2 (germline): GTSNPN, SVGIG (reference sequence). The CDR3 contains 15 residues. CDR3 in DNA: TGTGCCTGGAGTGAAGGGGGCGCTTGGGACACTGAAGCTTTCTTT. Translated, it gives CAWSEGGAWDTEAFF. The full variable domain, completed using reference TRBV30 and TRBJ1-1, is SQTIHQWPATLVQPVGSPLSLECTVEGTSNPNLYWYRQAAGRGLQLLFYSVGIGQISSEVPQNLSASRPQDRQFILSSKKLLLSDSGFYLCAWSEGGAWDTEAFFGQGTRLTVV.

This rearrangement joins TRBV2 to TRBJ2-1, with TRBD2 identical over 16 bases. The V gene end was trimmed by 5 bases and the J gene end by 9 bases; junction bases not matched to a gene: 4. CDR1 SNHLY and CDR2 FYNNEI come from the germline V gene. The CDR3 totals 15 residues. The CDR3 reads CASSSGLAGGGEQFF. CDR3 sequence (DNA): TGTGCCAGCAGTTCGGGACTAGCGGGGGGGGGTGAGCAGTTCTTC.

The V call is TRBV9, the J call TRBJ2-1, with D possibly matching TRBD2 (6 bases). V lost 5 bases and J lost 5, with 11 bases in between. The CDR3 contains 13 residues. From germline, CDR1 is SGDLS and CDR2 YYNGEE. Here the CDR3 DNA reads TGTGCCAGCAGGGGACTGGCCCACAATGAGCAGTTCTTC. It specifies CASRGLAHNEQFF.

The rearrangement uses TRBV18 and TRBJ2-2; 7 nucleotides align to TRBD1. CDR1 and CDR2 (germline): KGHSH, LQKENI. V lost 3 bases and J lost 3; bases outside the gene matches: 4. The CDR3 covers 15 residues. The CDR3 here is CASSPSQGDTGELFF. In nucleotides, the CDR3 is TGTGCCAGCTCACCCTCCCAGGGGGACACCGGGGAGCTGTTTTTT.

The rearrangement uses TRBV7-9 and TRBJ1-1; the D is unclear. The CDR3 has 12 amino acids. The V end was cut by 3 bases, the J end by 1 base, with 3 bases between. Germline CDR1 reads SEHNR; CDR2 reads FQNEAQ (reference sequence). Written as DNA, the CDR3 is TGTGCCAGCAGCTTCGGGAACACTGAAGCTTTCTTT. This codes for CASSFGNTEAFF.

This chain links TRBV18 with TRBJ2-7, with TRBD2 identical over 9 bases. Germline V gene data show CDR1 as KGHSH and CDR2 as LQKENI. The CDR3 is 16 amino acids. The junction had 9 bases not matched to a gene; V was cut back by 2 bases and J by 4 bases. The CDR3 coding sequence is TGTGCCAGCTCACCAGGTGGCGGGAGGGCCGGGTACGAGCAGTACTTC. Translated, it gives CASSPGGGRAGYEQYF.

The CDR3 region has the DNA TGTGCCACCAGCAGAGTGGGACAGGGTAAGAATGAGCAGTTCTTC. Its protein product is CATSRVGQGKNEQFF. This chain links TRBV15 with TRBJ2-1; TRBD1 matches at 9 bases. Germline loops: CDR1 LNHNV, CDR2 YYDKDF (reference sequence). V shed 1 base and J 7 bases; nucleotides not matched to a gene: 5. The CDR3 extends over 15 amino acids.

Points on this clone: The junction departs from the called germline gene at one end, perhaps through a read error. The chain employs TRBV7-9 and TRBJ1-1, with TRBD1 matching over 11 bases. Germline V gene lookup returns CDR1 SEHNR and CDR2 FQNEAQ (reference sequence). This CDR3 has 16 residues. In nucleotides, the CDR3 is TGTTCCAGCAGCTTAGGACAGGGGGCTGATTACACTGAAGCTTTCTTT. It is translated as CSSSLGQGADYTEAFF.

The CDR3: CASSTMGVNTEAFF. CDR3 nucleotide sequence: TGTGCCAGCTCAACAATGGGCGTAAACACTGAAGCTTTCTTT. The chain is built from TRBV18 and TRBJ1-1; no clear D gene. Germline CDR1 KGHSH, CDR2 LQKENI. The CDR3 sequence is 14 residues long. Trimming removed 5 bases at V and 2 bases at J, with 12 bases between.

The chain is built from TRBV2 and TRBJ1-2, with 8 bases fitting TRBD1. The CDR3 has 14 residues. Germline loops: CDR1 SNHLY, CDR2 FYNNEI. Trimming at V came to 7 bases and at J to 0 bases, leaving 4 bases not matched to a gene. The CDR3 protein is CASKGQGANYGYTF. CDR3 in DNA: TGTGCCAGCAAAGGACAGGGCGCTAACTATGGCTACACCTTC.

Details on this clone: An end of the junction differs from the germline gene, which may be a read error. This chain uses TRBV7-9 with TRBJ1-4, with 8 bases that match TRBD1. From germline, CDR1 is SEHNR and CDR2 FQNEAQ (reference sequence). CDR3 length equals 17 residues. Here the CDR3 reads CATSLGQGGATNEKLFF. CDR3 coding DNA: TGTGCCACCAGCTTAGGACAGGGTGGTGCAACTAATGAAAAACTGTTTTTT.